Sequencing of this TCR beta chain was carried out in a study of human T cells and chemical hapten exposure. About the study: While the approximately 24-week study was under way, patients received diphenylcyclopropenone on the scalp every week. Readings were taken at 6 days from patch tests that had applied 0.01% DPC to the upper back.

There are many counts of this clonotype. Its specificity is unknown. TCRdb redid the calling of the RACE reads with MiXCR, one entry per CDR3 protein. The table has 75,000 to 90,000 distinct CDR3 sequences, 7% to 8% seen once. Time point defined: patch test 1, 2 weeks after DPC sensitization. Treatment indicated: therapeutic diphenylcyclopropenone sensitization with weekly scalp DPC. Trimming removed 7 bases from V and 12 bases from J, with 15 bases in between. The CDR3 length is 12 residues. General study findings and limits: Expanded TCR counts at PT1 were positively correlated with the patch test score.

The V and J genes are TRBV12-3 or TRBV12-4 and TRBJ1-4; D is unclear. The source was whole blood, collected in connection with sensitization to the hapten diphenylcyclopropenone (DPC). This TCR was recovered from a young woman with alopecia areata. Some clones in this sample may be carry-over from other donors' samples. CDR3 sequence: CASTLGHRELFF. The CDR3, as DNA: TGTGCCAGCACCCTGGGCCATAGGGAACTGTTTTTT.